A single sample gave rise to the 6 T cell receptor beta chains below, sequenced in a study of metastatic and nonmetastatic thyroid tumors. Thyroid surgery had not been preceded by any treatment in any patient. TCRdb reassembled clones from the PCR reads with MiXCR. The table includes some 8,000 clones, 30% to 40% detected once. Sequencing was performed on tumor tissue. These receptors were obtained from a female donor with papillary thyroid cancer or a benign thyroid nodule (not recorded which). Some clones in this sample may be carry-over from other donors' samples.

Relative to its sample, this clone is medium-sized (0.01 to 0.1%). The chain combines TRBV20-1 with TRBJ2-1, with 8 bases fitting TRBD2. V trimming: 6 bases; J trimming: 8 bases; junction bases outside the gene matches: 12. Germline V lookup: CDR1 DFQATT, CDR2 SNEGSKA (reference sequence). The CDR3 is 14 amino acids. The CDR3 sequence is CSAFSGRVLHEQFF. In nucleotides, the CDR3 is TGCAGTGCCTTCAGCGGGAGAGTCCTCCATGAGCAGTTCTTC.

This chain connects TRBV6-5 to TRBJ1-1; D call uncertain. The CDR3 is made up of 14 amino acids. V was pared by 2 bases and J by 1 base, with 8 bases between. Germline CDR1 MNHEY, CDR2 SVGAGI. The CDR3 sequence is CASSYGGTNTEAFF. The CDR3 coding sequence is TGTGCCAGCAGTTACGGCGGAACGAACACTGAAGCTTTCTTT.

This clone was picked up one time. This chain uses TRBV28 with TRBJ2-7; TRBD2 aligns across 8 bases. The CDR3 has 16 residues. The junction had 9 bases not matched to a gene; V was cut back by 2 bases and J by 3 bases. Germline V lookup: CDR1 MDHEN, CDR2 SYDVKM. The CDR3 region is CASSLVLAGEDYEQYF. For the CDR3, the DNA is TGTGCCAGCAGTTTAGTGCTAGCGGGTGAAGACTACGAGCAGTACTTC.

The table lists this clone with a few counts. The genes are TRBV27 and TRBJ2-2, with a possible D match to TRBD2 (6 bases). V dropped 1 base and J dropped 1 base, with 7 bases sitting between them. The V gene's germline CDR1 is MNHEY and CDR2 SMNVEV (reference sequence). The CDR3 has 15 residues. Written as DNA, the CDR3 is TGTGCCAGCAGTTTATTCGGGGGGAACACCGGGGAGCTGTTTTTT. It encodes CASSLFGGNTGELFF.

The gene calls are TRBV12-5 and TRBJ2-6, with unresolved D. The V end lost 6 bases, the J end lost 0 bases, and 3 bases lay between the germline ends. The CDR3 consists of 13 residues. CDR1 is LGHNT and CDR2 is FRNRAP in the germline V gene. The CDR3 DNA reads TGTGCTAGTGGGGACTCTGGGGCCAACGTCCTGACTTTC. It codes for CASGDSGANVLTF.

This chain uses TRBV5-1 with TRBJ1-2, with 8 bases fitting TRBD1. Germline V gene sequence: CDR1 SGHRS, CDR2 YFSETQ. V was pared by 2 bases and J by 4 bases, with 1 base of the junction left unmatched. CDR3 size: 13 residues. In DNA form, the CDR3 reads TGCGCCAGCAGCTTTACAGGGGGCTATGGCTACACCTTC. Protein: CASSFTGGYGYTF. The complete variable domain, with remaining parts taken from reference TRBV5-1 and TRBJ1-2, reads KAGVTQTPRYLIKTRGQQVTLSCSPISGHRSVSWYQQTPGQGLQFLFEYFSETQRNKGNFPGRFSGRQFSNSRSEMNVSTLELGDSALYLCASSFTGGYGYTFGSGTRLTVV.